These 18 T cell receptor beta chains were sequenced from one sample in a study of CD8+ T cells in alopecia areata. Treatment denoted: oral pan-JAK inhibitor, 5-10 mg twice daily. cDNA serving as the sequencing template came from extracted, reverse transcribed RNA. Profiling relied on immunoSEQ multiplex PCR, and the TCRdb table lists in-frame clones only, not all of them. The repertoire consists of hundreds of thousands of clones, with under 70% occurring once and the leading ten covering 0.95% to 1.5%. The sample in question was CD4+ T cells sorted from blood, obtained at approximately week 42, from a patient treated with tofacitinib. The receptors here all came from a human donor with alopecia areata.

The chain combines TRBV19 with TRBJ2-6; TRBD1 matches 12 bases. The length of the CDR3 is 19 residues. Germline values: CDR1 LNHDA, CDR2 SQIVND (reference sequence). V lost 5 bases, J lost 0 bases, and 8 bases stayed unmatched. The CDR3 bases are TGTGCCAGTAGTCGCGGGGGACAGGGGGCCCTCTCTGGGGCCAACGTCCTGACTTTC. This encodes CASSRGGQGALSGANVLTF.

The chain carries TRBV10-3 and TRBJ2-6; TRBD1 aligns across 7 bases. The CDR3 totals 15 residues. CDR1 and CDR2 (germline): ENHRY, SYGVKD. V shed 6 bases and J 0 bases; nucleotides not matched to a gene: 2. The CDR3, as DNA: TGTGCCATCAGGACAGGGTCCTCTGGGGCCAACGTCCTGACTTTC. Its translation is CAIRTGSSGANVLTF.

The chain recombines TRBV25-1 with TRBJ2-2; D is uncertain. Germline V gene sequence: CDR1 MGHDK, CDR2 SYGVNS. This CDR3 is built from 12 residues. Trimming shortened V by 3 bases and J by 6 bases, and 5 bases separated the two germline ends. The CDR3 nucleotides are TGTGCCAGCAGTGAGAATTCCGGGGAGCTGTTTTTT. It translates to CASSENSGELFF. The entire variable domain, with the rest obtained from reference TRBV25-1 and TRBJ2-2, is as follows: EADIYQTPRYLVIGTGKKITLECSQTMGHDKMYWYQQDPGMELHLIHYSYGVNSTEKGDLSSESTVSRIRTEHFPLTLESARPSHTSQYLCASSENSGELFFGEGSRLTVL.

The CDR3 sequence: CASSLSSRADTQYF. The CDR3 coding sequence is TGTGCCAGCAGCTTAAGTTCTCGGGCAGATACGCAGTATTTT. The chain employs TRBV7-3 and TRBJ2-3; D remains unclear. The V end was cut by 1 base, the J end by 4 bases, with 9 bases between. Germline V gene sequence: CDR1 SGHTA, CDR2 FQGTGA. CDR3 length: 14 residues.

Here the CDR3 DNA reads TGCGCCAGCAGCCCCCGGGACAGGGCAAATACGCAGTATTTT. This translates into CASSPRDRANTQYF. The rearrangement links TRBV5-1 to TRBJ2-3; 9 nucleotides align to TRBD1. The ends lost 4 bases at V and 7 bases at J; junction bases unmatched: 7. Germline V lookup: CDR1 SGHRS, CDR2 YFSETQ. The CDR3 totals 14 residues.

The gene calls are TRBV28 and TRBJ2-3; D gene unclear. Germline V gives CDR1 MDHEN, CDR2 SYDVKM. CDR3 length equals 13 residues. Trimming left V 4 bases short and J 2 bases short, with 7 bases between. The CDR3 here is CASSSPLTDTQYF. The CDR3 nucleotides are TGTGCCAGCAGTTCCCCTCTCACAGATACGCAGTATTTT. Complete variable domain (other parts from reference TRBV28 and TRBJ2-3): DVKVTQSSRYLVKRTGEKVFLECVQDMDHENMFWYRQDPGLGLRLIYFSYDVKMKEKGDIPEGYSVSREKKERFSLILESASTNQTSMYLCASSSPLTDTQYFGPGTRLTVL.

The rearrangement uses TRBV6-1 and TRBJ1-5; the D gene is possibly TRBD1 (6 bases). V was pared by 4 bases and J by 3 bases, with 10 bases between. Germline V gene sequence: CDR1 MNHNS, CDR2 SASEGT. CDR3 size: 14 residues. The CDR3 DNA is TGTGCCAGCAGTGCGACAGGTCCCAATCAGCCCCAGCATTTT. This encodes CASSATGPNQPQHF.

V usage is TRBV30 and J usage is TRBJ1-2; tentative D call: TRBD1 (5 bases). The V and J ends lost 4 bases and 4 bases respectively, with 19 bases between them. Germline values: CDR1 GTSNPN, CDR2 SVGIG (reference sequence). The length of the CDR3 is 15 residues. The CDR3, as DNA: TGTGCCTGGACTGAACCATACCGCGGGGGCTATGGCTACACCTTC. It translates to CAWTEPYRGGYGYTF.

The V gene is TRBV5-1, the J gene TRBJ1-6; 8 positions match TRBD1. Germline loops: CDR1 SGHRS, CDR2 YFSETQ. The CDR3 length is 15 residues. V gave up 4 bases and J gave up 8 bases; unmatched junction bases: 8. CDR3 DNA sequence: TGCGCCAGCAGCCGCGCGACAGGGGTGGATTCACCCCTCCACTTT. The encoded protein is CASSRATGVDSPLHF.

This clone was observed a single time. Other DNA sequences from this sample encode an identical CDR3 as well. The chain employs TRBV5-1 and TRBJ1-2, with a weak D call TRBD1 (5 bases). The CDR3 consists of 12 residues. V was clipped by 0 bases and J by 6 bases, with 6 bases between them. Germline V gene lookup returns CDR1 SGHRS and CDR2 YFSETQ. As DNA, the CDR3 is TGCGCCAGCAGCTTGGCGGGGGATGGCTACACCTTC. It is translated as CASSLAGDGYTF.

The chain uses TRBV7-9 and TRBJ2-1, with 10 bases fitting TRBD1. V shed 5 bases and J 8 bases; nucleotides not matched to a gene: 12. This CDR3 contains 16 residues. Germline lookup yields CDR1 SEHNR and CDR2 FQNEAQ (reference sequence). This chain's CDR3 is CASSPMGTGASDEQFF. CDR3 nucleotides: TGTGCCAGCAGCCCCATGGGGACAGGGGCTTCGGATGAGCAGTTCTTC.

The rearrangement links TRBV30 to TRBJ1-2; D might be TRBD1 (5 bases). V gave up 3 bases and J gave up 5 bases, with 13 bases separating them. CDR1 and CDR2 from the germline V gene are GTSNPN and SVGIG (reference sequence). This CDR3 has 13 amino acids. CDR3 loop: CAWRGPASYGYTF. The CDR3 coding sequence is TGTGCCTGGAGGGGACCCGCTTCATATGGCTACACCTTC.

The chain employs TRBV6-6 and TRBJ2-7; D is undetermined. This CDR3 spans 10 amino acids. The V end lost 6 bases, the J end lost 4 bases, and 4 bases lay between the germline ends. The germline V gene encodes CDR1 MNHNY and CDR2 SVGAGI (reference sequence). CDR3 amino acids: CASREYEQYF. CDR3 DNA: TGTGCCAGCAGGGAGTACGAGCAGTACTTC.

The chain joins TRBV29-1 to TRBJ2-3, with 9 nucleotides matching TRBD2. CDR1 is SQVTM and CDR2 is ANQGSEA in the germline V gene. The CDR3 contains 14 residues. The trim removed 4 bases at V and 2 bases at J, leaving 4 bases unmatched. CDR3 bases: TGCAGCGTTGTGCTAGCGGGGACCACAGATACGCAGTATTTT. Residues: CSVVLAGTTDTQYF.

In its sample, this clone was seen a few times. This chain joins TRBV29-1 and TRBJ2-2; 9 bases agree with TRBD1. The CDR3 consists of 15 residues. The germline CDR1 and CDR2 sequences are SQVTM and ANQGSEA. The J segment lost 2 bases and the V segment lost 5 bases, leaving 6 bases of the junction unmatched. The CDR3 coding sequence is TGCAGCGTTTCGCCGGACAGGGGAAACACCGGGGAGCTGTTTTTT. Translation: CSVSPDRGNTGELFF.

The CDR3 loop is CSVESTGSEKLFF. CDR3 DNA: TGCAGCGTTGAATCCACCGGGAGTGAAAAACTGTTTTTT. J is TRBJ1-4 and V is TRBV29-1; D call uncertain. This CDR3 comprises 13 residues. Germline lookup yields CDR1 SQVTM and CDR2 ANQGSEA. The ends were cut back, 2 bases at V and 7 bases at J, with 11 bases in the middle. Together with reference TRBV29-1 and TRBJ1-4, the CDR3 gives the full variable domain: SAVISQKPSRDICQRGTSLTIQCQVDSQVTMMFWYRQQPGQSLTLIATANQGSEATYESGFVIDKFPISRPNLTFSTLTVSNMSPEDSSIYLCSVESTGSEKLFFGSGTQLSVL.

This chain uses TRBV6-5 with TRBJ2-4; 7 bases map to TRBD1. There are 15 residues in the CDR3. Germline CDR1 and CDR2: MNHEY and SVGAGI. V shed 5 bases, J shed 1 base, and the junction held 5 bases outside the gene matches. The DNA for the CDR3 is TGTGCCAGCAGTCCGACAGGGAAGGCCAAAAACATTCAGTACTTC. Amino acids: CASSPTGKAKNIQYF.

This rearrangement joins TRBV12-5 to TRBJ2-7; D is tentatively TRBD1 or TRBD2 (5 bases each). V lost 1 base to trimming and J lost 4 bases, with 20 bases between them. The CDR3 is made up of 17 amino acids. Germline CDR1 LGHNT, CDR2 FRNRAP. The CDR3 DNA is TGTGCTAGTGGTTTGGCCCTGACTGGGACGGGGATATACGAGCAGTACTTC. The encoded protein is CASGLALTGTGIYEQYF.